The 19 T cell receptor beta chains listed next were all sequenced from one sample in a study of vaccination and CD4 T cells after COVID-19. As for treatment: roughly 10-day PBMC culture with coronavirus spike peptide pools or control peptides (ViraFEST assay). An Oncomine TCR Beta short-read assay was used to sequence the DNA from cultured CD4+ T cells. TCRdb reprocessed the PCR reads with MiXCR, giving one entry per CDR3 protein. The sample holds 18,000 or so distinct CDR3 sequences; about 32% are singletons and the top ten take roughly 15%. No cognate antigen is known for these TCRs. Sample: cultured CD4+ T cells from blood. These receptors all stem from a human donor with COVID-19.

The J gene is TRBJ2-2, the V gene TRBV4-1; 9 nucleotides line up with TRBD1. The V gene's germline CDR1 is MGHRA and CDR2 YSYEKL. The CDR3 totals 15 residues. Trimming at V came to 3 bases and at J to 5 bases, leaving 4 bases not matched to a gene. The CDR3 DNA is TGCGCCAGCAGCCAGAGGACAGGGGCGACCGGGGAGCTGTTTTTT. Protein sequence: CASSQRTGATGELFF.

This clonotype was counted between two and nine times. The rearrangement joins TRBV20-1 to TRBJ1-1; the D is unclear. V lost 0 bases and J lost 1, with 9 bases in between. The length of the CDR3 is 14 residues. Per the germline V gene, CDR1 is DFQATT and CDR2 is SNEGSKA (reference sequence). The CDR3 DNA follows: TGCAGTGCTAGAGATCTGGCACAGAACACTGAAGCTTTCTTT. Translated, it gives CSARDLAQNTEAFF.

The rearrangement links TRBV6-5 to TRBJ1-1, with D possibly being TRBD1 (6 bases). The CDR3 consists of 15 residues. Trimming took 2 bases from V and 5 from J, leaving 15 bases between them. Per germline, CDR1 MNHEY and CDR2 SVGAGI. In DNA, the CDR3 is TGTGCCAGCAGTTACGCAACAGGGCGGGTTACTGAAGCTTTCTTT. Translating it yields CASSYATGRVTEAFF.

In its sample, this clonotype was seen a few times. V and J are TRBV20-1 and TRBJ1-5; D possibly corresponds to TRBD1 (6 bases). This CDR3 is 12 amino acids long. The V gene lost 0 bases and the J gene lost 9 bases, with 9 bases spanning the gap. Germline V gene lookup returns CDR1 DFQATT and CDR2 SNEGSKA (reference sequence). CDR3: CSARDQGMPQHF. CDR3 nucleotides: TGCAGTGCTAGAGATCAGGGGATGCCCCAGCATTTT.

The gene calls are TRBV9 and TRBJ1-4; 7 bases map to TRBD1. From germline, CDR1 is SGDLS and CDR2 YYNGEE. The CDR3 covers 17 residues. The V and J ends lost 0 bases and 6 bases, in that order; junction bases with no gene match: 11. The CDR3 nucleotides read TGTGCCAGCAGCGTAGACCCCGTGACAGGGCTGGATGAAAAACTGTTTTTT. This codes for CASSVDPVTGLDEKLFF.

Only a few counts were recorded for this clonotype. This chain uses TRBV6-5 with TRBJ2-5; D is perhaps TRBD1 or TRBD2 (5 bases each). The CDR3 is 15 amino acids. Germline V lookup: CDR1 MNHEY, CDR2 SVGAGI. V gave up 2 bases and J gave up 4 bases, with 14 bases separating them. The DNA of the CDR3 is TGTGCCAGCAGTTACGAGGGCGTTGGGGGAGAGACCCAGTACTTC. It translates to CASSYEGVGGETQYF.

This clonotype was seen only a few times. The rearrangement uses TRBV6-5 and TRBJ1-5; 7 bases align to TRBD1. J gave up 2 bases and V 2 bases, and 3 bases lay outside the gene matches. This CDR3 contains 15 residues. Germline assignment: CDR1 MNHEY and CDR2 SVGAGI. CDR3 protein: CASSYTTGRNQPQHF. In DNA, the CDR3 is TGTGCCAGCAGTTACACGACAGGGCGCAATCAGCCCCAGCATTTT.

This clonotype has a handful of counts. As DNA, the CDR3 is TGTGCCAGCAGCTTAGTACCCCCGAGGCTAGCGGGGCTTGTGGAGACCCAGTACTTC. It codes for CASSLVPPRLAGLVETQYF. The V gene is TRBV7-8, the J gene TRBJ2-5, with TRBD2 identical over 9 bases. This CDR3 region has 19 residues. Germline lookup yields CDR1 SGHVS and CDR2 FQNEAQ. Trimming cost V 1 base and J 5 bases; bases outside gene matches: 17.

This chain connects TRBV19 to TRBJ2-7, with D perhaps being TRBD1 or TRBD2 (5 bases each). The CDR3 contains 15 residues. CDR1 and CDR2 from the germline V gene are LNHDA and SQIVND (reference sequence). Trimming removed 4 bases at V and 2 bases at J, with 15 bases between. The DNA of the CDR3 is TGTGCCAGTAGTAAACAGAGGGGCAGCACCTACGAGCAGTACTTC. This sequence encodes CASSKQRGSTYEQYF.

This clonotype was counted a few times. The gene calls are TRBV20-1 and TRBJ1-2; D gene uncertain. Germline CDR1 DFQATT, CDR2 SNEGSKA (reference sequence). The CDR3 is 12 residues long. Trimming removed 0 bases at V and 5 bases at J, with 7 bases between. CDR3 sequence reads: CSAREGGYGYTF. CDR3 in DNA: TGCAGTGCTAGAGAGGGTGGGTATGGCTACACCTTC.

The CDR3 spells CASSLVANTEAFF. CDR3 coding DNA: TGTGCCAGCAGCTTAGTGGCGAACACTGAAGCTTTCTTT. V is TRBV11-3 and J is TRBJ1-1; no firm D call. With 1 base removed from V and 1 base from J, the gap between germline ends came to 4 bases. Germline CDR1 SGHNT, CDR2 YENEEA. The CDR3 spans 13 residues.

This clonotype turned up a few times. V gene TRBV7-6 combines with J gene TRBJ1-4; tentative D call: TRBD1 (6 bases). The CDR3 covers 14 residues. The V gene's germline CDR1 is SGHVS and CDR2 FNYEAQ. V gave up 5 bases and J gave up 11 bases, with 18 bases separating them. The CDR3 is CASSPTGPPAKLFF. The CDR3 coding sequence is TGTGCCAGCAGCCCAACAGGGCCACCCGCGAAACTGTTTTTT.

The rearrangement links TRBV27 to TRBJ1-1, with a possible D match to TRBD1 (5 bases). Germline V CDR1 and CDR2: MNHEY, SMNVEV (reference sequence). The CDR3 length is 13 residues. Trimming took 1 base from V and 6 from J, leaving 9 bases between them. The CDR3 DNA is TGTGCCAGCAGTTTATGGGGGTCCGCTGAAGCTTTCTTT. Residues: CASSLWGSAEAFF.

This clonotype showed up just a few times. This chain links TRBV7-2 with TRBJ2-7; a weak D match, TRBD2 (5 bases). Trimming shortened V by 5 bases and J by 6 bases, and 14 bases separated the two germline ends. The CDR3 is 13 residues long. The germline gives CDR1 SGHTA, CDR2 FQGNSA. The chain's CDR3 is CASSRTGNGEQYF. The DNA for the CDR3 is TGTGCCAGCAGCCGCACGGGGAACGGCGAGCAGTACTTC.

In this sample, this clonotype turned up a few times. The chain recombines TRBV7-2 with TRBJ2-1; unclear D gene. This CDR3 has 15 residues. V lost 1 base, J lost 5 bases, and 12 bases lay in between. CDR1 and CDR2 (germline): SGHTA, FQGNSA. The CDR3 DNA reads TGTGCCAGCAGCTTAGTTAACACACCCGACAATGAGCAGTTCTTC. Amino acid sequence: CASSLVNTPDNEQFF.

V is TRBV20-1 and J is TRBJ2-2; 9 bases are a match to TRBD1. Germline lookup yields CDR1 DFQATT and CDR2 SNEGSKA (reference sequence). V gave up 6 bases and J gave up 5 bases; unmatched junction bases: 13. This CDR3 contains 16 residues. The CDR3 is CSAKNPGQGRTGELFF. The CDR3, as DNA: TGCAGTGCCAAAAACCCGGGACAGGGTAGAACCGGGGAGCTGTTTTTT.

CDR3: CASSPGSTPNTEAFF. In DNA, the CDR3 is TGTGCCAGCAGCCCCGGATCGACTCCTAACACTGAAGCTTTCTTT. V gene TRBV6-2 or TRBV6-3 combines with J gene TRBJ1-1; D is ambiguous. The CDR3 totals 15 residues. With 6 bases removed from V and 2 bases from J, the gap between germline ends came to 16 bases. Germline V gives CDR1 MNHEY, CDR2 SVGEGT.

The chain employs TRBV12-3 or TRBV12-4 and TRBJ2-2, with D perhaps matching TRBD1 (7 bases). Trimming cost V 3 bases and J 2 bases, with 19 bases left between them. The CDR3 runs to 18 residues. The CDR3 DNA sequence: TGTGCCAGCAGTTTCGGAGGGGGCGCGGGATTTAACACCGGGGAGCTGTTTTTT. It codes for CASSFGGGAGFNTGELFF.

By share of the sample, this clonotype is medium-sized (0.01 to 0.1%). The genes are TRBV24-1 and TRBJ2-2, with D tentatively TRBD1 (6 bases). CDR1 and CDR2 from the germline V gene are KGHDR and SFDVKD. The CDR3 sequence is 14 residues long. Trimming cost V 9 bases and J 4 bases, with 14 bases left between them. Written as DNA, the CDR3 is TGTGCCACCCGGCACAGGGATACCACCGGGGAGCTGTTTTTT. The encoded protein is CATRHRDTTGELFF.